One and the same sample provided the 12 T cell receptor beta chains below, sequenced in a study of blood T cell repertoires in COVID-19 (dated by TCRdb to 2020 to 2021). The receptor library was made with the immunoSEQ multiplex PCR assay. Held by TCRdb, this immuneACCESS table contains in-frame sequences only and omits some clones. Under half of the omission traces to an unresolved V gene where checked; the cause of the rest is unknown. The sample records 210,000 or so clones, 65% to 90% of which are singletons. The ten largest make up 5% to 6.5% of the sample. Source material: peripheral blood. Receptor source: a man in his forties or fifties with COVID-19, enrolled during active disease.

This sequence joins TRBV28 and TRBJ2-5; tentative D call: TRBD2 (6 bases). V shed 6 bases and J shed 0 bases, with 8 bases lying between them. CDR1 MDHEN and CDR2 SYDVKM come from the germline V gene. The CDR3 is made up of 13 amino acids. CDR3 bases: TGTGCCAGCAGGCTAGCGAACCAAGAGACCCAGTACTTC. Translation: CASRLANQETQYF.

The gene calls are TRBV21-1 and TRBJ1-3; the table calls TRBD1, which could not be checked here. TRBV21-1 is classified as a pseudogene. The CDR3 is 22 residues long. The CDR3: CASSMEKGVLRRQDLAGNTIYF. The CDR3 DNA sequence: TGTGCCAGCAGCATGGAGAAAGGAGTGCTTCGTAGACAGGACTTAGCTGGAAACACCATATATTTT.

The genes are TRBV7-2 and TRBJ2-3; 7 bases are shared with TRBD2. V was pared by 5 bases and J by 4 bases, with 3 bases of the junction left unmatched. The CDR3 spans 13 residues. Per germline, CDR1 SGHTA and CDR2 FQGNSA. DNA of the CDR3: TGTGCCAGCAGCCGGGACTACTCAGATACGCAGTATTTT. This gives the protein CASSRDYSDTQYF.

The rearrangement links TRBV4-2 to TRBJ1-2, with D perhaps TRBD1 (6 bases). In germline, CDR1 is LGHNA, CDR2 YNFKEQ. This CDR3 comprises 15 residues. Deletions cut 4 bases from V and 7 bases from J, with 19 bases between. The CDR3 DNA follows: TGTGCCAGCAGCCCCTCCGGACAGTCCTACTTTGGCTACACCTTC. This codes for CASSPSGQSYFGYTF.

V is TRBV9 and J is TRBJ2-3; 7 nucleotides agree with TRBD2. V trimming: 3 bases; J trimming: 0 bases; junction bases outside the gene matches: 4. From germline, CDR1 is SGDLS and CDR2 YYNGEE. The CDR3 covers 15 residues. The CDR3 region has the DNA TGTGCCAGCAGCGCCTCAGCGGGGAGCACAGATACGCAGTATTTT. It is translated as CASSASAGSTDTQYF.

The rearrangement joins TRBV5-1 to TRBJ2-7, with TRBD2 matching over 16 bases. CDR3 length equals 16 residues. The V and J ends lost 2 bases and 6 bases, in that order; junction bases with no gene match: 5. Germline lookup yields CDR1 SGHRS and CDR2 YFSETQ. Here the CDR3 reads CASSFGTSGGAFEQYF. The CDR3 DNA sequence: TGCGCCAGCAGCTTCGGGACTAGCGGGGGGGCCTTCGAGCAGTACTTC.

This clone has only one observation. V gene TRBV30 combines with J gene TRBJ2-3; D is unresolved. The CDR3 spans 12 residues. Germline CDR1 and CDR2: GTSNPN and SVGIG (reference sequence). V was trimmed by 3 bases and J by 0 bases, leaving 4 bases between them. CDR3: CAWSPSTDTQYF. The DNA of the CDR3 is TGTGCCTGGAGCCCTAGCACAGATACGCAGTATTTT.

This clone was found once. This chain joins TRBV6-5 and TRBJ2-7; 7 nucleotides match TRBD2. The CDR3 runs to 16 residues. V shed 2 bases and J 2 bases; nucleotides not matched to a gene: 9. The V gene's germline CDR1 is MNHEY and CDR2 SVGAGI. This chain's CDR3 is CASSYGGAGPPYEQYF. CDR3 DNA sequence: TGTGCCAGCAGTTACGGCGGAGCGGGGCCGCCCTACGAGCAGTACTTC.

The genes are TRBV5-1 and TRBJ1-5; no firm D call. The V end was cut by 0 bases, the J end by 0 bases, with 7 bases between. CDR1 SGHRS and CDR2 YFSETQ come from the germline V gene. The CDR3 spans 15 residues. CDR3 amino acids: CASSLGLDSNQPQHF. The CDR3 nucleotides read TGCGCCAGCAGCTTGGGACTAGATAGCAATCAGCCCCAGCATTTT.

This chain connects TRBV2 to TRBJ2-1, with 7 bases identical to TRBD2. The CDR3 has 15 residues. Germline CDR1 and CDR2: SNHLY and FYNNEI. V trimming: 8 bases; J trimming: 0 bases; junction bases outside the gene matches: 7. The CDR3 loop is CASFSGGSSYNEQFF. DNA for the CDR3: TGTGCCAGCTTCTCGGGGGGAAGCTCCTACAATGAGCAGTTCTTC.

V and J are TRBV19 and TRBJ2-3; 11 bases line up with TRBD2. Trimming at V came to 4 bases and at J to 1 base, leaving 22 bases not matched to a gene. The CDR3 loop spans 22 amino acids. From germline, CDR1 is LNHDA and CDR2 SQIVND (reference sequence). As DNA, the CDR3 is TGTGCCAGTAGTACCCGACTTAGTCCCTCTAGCGGGGGGCCGTTGGGCACAGATACGCAGTATTTT. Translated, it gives CASSTRLSPSSGGPLGTDTQYF.

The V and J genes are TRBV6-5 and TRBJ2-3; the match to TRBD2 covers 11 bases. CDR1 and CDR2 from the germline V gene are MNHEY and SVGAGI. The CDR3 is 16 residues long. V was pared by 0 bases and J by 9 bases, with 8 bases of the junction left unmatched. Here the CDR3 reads CASSYSSGGADKTQYF. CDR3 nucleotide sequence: TGTGCCAGCAGTTACTCTAGCGGGGGGGCCGATAAGACGCAGTATTTT.